This TCR beta chain was found in a study of response to subunit inactivated influenza vaccine. Regarding the study as a whole: Authors suggested few new T cells are recruited by each seasonal influenza vaccination.

The CDR3 spans 16 residues. The germline CDR1 and CDR2 sequences are LNHNV and YYDKDF (reference sequence). Trimming cost V 3 bases and J 1 base; bases outside gene matches: 6. From the RT-PCR reads, TCRdb called clonotypes with MiXCR, one entry per CDR3 protein. The sample shows about 800,000 distinct CDR3 sequences, around 20% of them seen only once. Concerning this clonotype: Antigen unknown.

The genes are TRBV15 and TRBJ2-1; 7 nucleotides agree with TRBD2. The sequence was obtained from a man aged 50-59 years who received an inactivated influenza vaccine. The specimen was PBMCs from blood, collected 5 days after vaccination. The CDR3 loop reads CATSSGLVSSYNEQFF. The CDR3 region has the DNA TGTGCCACCAGCAGTGGACTAGTGAGTTCCTACAATGAGCAGTTCTTC.